This T cell receptor (beta chain) was profiled in a study of blood T cell repertoires in COVID-19. This clone was recorded a few times. This CDR3 spans 13 amino acids. The germline gives CDR1 SEHNR, CDR2 FQNEAQ (reference sequence). V lost 7 bases to trimming and J lost 3 bases, with 12 bases between them. Some clones are missing from TCRdb's copy, which holds only in-frame ones; the method was immunoSEQ multiplex PCR. This sample has approximately 37,000 clones, with approximately 88% found just once. This chain links TRBV7-9 with TRBJ2-5, with D perhaps matching TRBD1 (6 bases). The sequence was obtained from an older woman with acute or convalescent COVID-19. The sequenced sample consisted of peripheral blood. This CDR3 is CASIKAGEETQYF. For the CDR3, the DNA is TGTGCCAGCATCAAAGCAGGGGAAGAGACCCAGTACTTC.